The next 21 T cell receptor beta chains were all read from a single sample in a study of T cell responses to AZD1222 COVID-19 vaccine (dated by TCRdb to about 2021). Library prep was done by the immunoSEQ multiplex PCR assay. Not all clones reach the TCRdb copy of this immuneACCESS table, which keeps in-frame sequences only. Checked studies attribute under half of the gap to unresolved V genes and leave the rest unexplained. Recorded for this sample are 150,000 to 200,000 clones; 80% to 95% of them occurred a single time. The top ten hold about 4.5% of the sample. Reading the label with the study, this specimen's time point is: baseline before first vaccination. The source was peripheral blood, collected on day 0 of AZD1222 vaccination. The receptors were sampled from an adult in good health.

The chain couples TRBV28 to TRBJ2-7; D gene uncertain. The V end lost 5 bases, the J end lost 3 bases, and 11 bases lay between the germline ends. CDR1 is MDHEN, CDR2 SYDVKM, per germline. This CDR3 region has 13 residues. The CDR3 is CASSRFSLYEQYF. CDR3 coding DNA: TGTGCCAGCAGTCGGTTTTCCCTCTACGAGCAGTACTTC.

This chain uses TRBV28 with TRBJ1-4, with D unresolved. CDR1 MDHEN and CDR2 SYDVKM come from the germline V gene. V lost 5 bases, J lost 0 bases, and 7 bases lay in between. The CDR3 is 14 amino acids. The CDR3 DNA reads TGTGCCAGCAGTCCAGGCCCAACTAATGAAAAACTGTTTTTT. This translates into CASSPGPTNEKLFF.

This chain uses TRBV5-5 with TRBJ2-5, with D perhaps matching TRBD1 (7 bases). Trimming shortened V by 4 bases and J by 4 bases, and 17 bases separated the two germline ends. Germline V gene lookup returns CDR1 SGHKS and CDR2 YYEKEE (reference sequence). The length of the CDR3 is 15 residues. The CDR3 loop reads CASSATPQGGETQYF. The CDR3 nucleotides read TGTGCCAGCAGCGCTACCCCCCAGGGGGGAGAGACCCAGTACTTC.

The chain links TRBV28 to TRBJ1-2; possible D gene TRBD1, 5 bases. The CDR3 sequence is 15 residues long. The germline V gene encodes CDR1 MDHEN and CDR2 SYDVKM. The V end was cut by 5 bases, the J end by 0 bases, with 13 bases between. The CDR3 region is CASSPPGLSNYGYTF. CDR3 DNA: TGTGCCAGCAGTCCACCGGGACTTTCTAACTATGGCTACACCTTC.

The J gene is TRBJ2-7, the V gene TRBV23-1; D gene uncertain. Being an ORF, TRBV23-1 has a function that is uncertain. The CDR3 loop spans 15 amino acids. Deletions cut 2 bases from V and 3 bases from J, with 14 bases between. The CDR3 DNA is TGCGCCAGCAGTCAAAGCGTCTGGGCGAGCTACGAGCAGTACTTC. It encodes CASSQSVWASYEQYF.

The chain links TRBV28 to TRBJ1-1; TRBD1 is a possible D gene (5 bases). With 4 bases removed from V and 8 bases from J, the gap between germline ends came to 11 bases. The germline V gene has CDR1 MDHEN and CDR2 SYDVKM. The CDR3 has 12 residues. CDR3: CASSSLKGEAFF. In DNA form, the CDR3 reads TGTGCCAGCAGTTCCTTAAAGGGGGAAGCTTTCTTT.

The CDR3 DNA is TGTGCCAGCAGCGTAGGTGAGCGGGAGCGATACGAGCAGTACTTC. It translates to CASSVGERERYEQYF. The V call is TRBV9, the J call TRBJ2-7; TRBD2 agrees at 8 bases. Germline-derived CDR1 and CDR2 are SGDLS and YYNGEE. Trimming at V came to 0 bases and at J to 4 bases, leaving 6 bases not matched to a gene. The CDR3 has 15 residues.

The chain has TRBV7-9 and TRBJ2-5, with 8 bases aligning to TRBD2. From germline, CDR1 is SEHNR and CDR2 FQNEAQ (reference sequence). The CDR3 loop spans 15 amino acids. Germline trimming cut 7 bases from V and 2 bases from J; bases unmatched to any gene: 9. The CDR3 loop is CASIRLGGEQETQYF. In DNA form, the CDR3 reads TGTGCCAGCATCAGGCTCGGGGGGGAGCAAGAGACCCAGTACTTC.

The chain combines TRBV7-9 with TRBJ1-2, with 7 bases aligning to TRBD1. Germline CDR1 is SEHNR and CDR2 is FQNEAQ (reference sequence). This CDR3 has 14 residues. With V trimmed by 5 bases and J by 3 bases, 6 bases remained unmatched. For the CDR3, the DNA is TGTGCCAGCAGCGTAGGGGGCACGGACTATGGCTACACCTTC. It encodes CASSVGGTDYGYTF.

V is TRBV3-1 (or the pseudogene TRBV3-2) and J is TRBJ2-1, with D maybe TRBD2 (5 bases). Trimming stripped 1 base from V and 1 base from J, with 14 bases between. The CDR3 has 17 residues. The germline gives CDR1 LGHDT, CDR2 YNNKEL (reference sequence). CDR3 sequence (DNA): TGTGCCAGCAGCCAAGGCAGATGGGGAGAGTCCTACAATGAGCAGTTCTTC. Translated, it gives CASSQGRWGESYNEQFF.

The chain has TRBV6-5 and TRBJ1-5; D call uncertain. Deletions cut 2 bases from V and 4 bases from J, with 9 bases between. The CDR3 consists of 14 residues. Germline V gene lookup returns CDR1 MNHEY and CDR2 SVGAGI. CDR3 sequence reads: CASSYNQLNQPQHF. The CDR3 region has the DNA TGTGCCAGCAGTTACAATCAGCTTAATCAGCCCCAGCATTTT.

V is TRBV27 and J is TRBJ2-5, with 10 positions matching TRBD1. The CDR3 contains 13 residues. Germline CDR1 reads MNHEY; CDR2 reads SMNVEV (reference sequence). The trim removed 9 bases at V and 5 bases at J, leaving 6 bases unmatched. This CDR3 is CASGTGARETQYF. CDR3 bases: TGTGCCAGTGGGACAGGGGCTAGGGAGACCCAGTACTTC.

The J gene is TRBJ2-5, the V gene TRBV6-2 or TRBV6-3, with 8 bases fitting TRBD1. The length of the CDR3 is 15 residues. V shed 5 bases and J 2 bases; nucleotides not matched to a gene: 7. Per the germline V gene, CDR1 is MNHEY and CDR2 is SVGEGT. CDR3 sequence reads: CASSARRQGQETQYF. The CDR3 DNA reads TGTGCCAGCAGTGCTCGGAGACAGGGGCAAGAGACCCAGTACTTC.

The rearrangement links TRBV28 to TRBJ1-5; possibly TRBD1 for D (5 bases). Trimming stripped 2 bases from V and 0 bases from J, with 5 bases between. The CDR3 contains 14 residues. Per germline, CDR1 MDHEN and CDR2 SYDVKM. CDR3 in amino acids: CASSLGGSNQPQHF. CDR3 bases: TGTGCCAGCAGTTTAGGGGGTAGCAATCAGCCCCAGCATTTT.

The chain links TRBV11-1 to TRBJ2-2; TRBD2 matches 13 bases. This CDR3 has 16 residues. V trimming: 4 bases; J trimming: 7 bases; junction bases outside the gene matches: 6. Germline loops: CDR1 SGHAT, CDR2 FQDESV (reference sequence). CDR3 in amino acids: CASSSRTSGRIGELFF. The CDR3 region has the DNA TGTGCCAGCAGCTCCAGGACTAGCGGGAGAATCGGGGAGCTGTTTTTT. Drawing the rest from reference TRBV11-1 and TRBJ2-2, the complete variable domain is EAEVAQSPRYKITEKSQAVAFWCDPISGHATLYWYRQILGQGPELLVQFQDESVVDDSQLPKDRFSAERLKGVDSTLKIQPAELGDSAMYLCASSSRTSGRIGELFFGEGSRLTVL.

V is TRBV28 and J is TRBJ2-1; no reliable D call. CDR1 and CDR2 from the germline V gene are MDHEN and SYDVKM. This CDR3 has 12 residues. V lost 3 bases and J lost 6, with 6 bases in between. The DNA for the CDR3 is TGTGCCAGCAGTTTCAGTACCAATGAGCAGTTCTTC. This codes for CASSFSTNEQFF.

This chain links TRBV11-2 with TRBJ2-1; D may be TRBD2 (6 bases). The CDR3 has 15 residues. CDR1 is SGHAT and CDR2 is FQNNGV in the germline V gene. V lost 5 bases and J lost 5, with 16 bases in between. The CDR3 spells CASSPLMGRHNEQFF. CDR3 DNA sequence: TGTGCCAGCAGCCCCCTCATGGGGAGGCACAATGAGCAGTTCTTC.

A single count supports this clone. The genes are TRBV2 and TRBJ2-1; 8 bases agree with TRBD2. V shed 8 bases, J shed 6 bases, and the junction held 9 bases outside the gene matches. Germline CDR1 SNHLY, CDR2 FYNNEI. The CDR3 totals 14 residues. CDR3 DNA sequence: TGTGCCAGCTGCCGGACCGGACTAGCCAATGAGCAGTTCTTC. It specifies CASCRTGLANEQFF. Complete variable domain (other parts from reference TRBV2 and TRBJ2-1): EPEVTQTPSHQVTQMGQEVILRCVPISNHLYFYWYRQILGQKVEFLVSFYNNEISEKSEIFDDQFSVERPDGSNFTLKIRSTKLEDSAMYFCASCRTGLANEQFFGPGTRLTVL.

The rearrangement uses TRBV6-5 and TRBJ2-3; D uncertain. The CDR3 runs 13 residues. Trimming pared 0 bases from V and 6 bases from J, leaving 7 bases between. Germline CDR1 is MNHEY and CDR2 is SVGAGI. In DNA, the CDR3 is TGTGCCAGCAGTTACTCGCTATCTGATACGCAGTATTTT. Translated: CASSYSLSDTQYF.

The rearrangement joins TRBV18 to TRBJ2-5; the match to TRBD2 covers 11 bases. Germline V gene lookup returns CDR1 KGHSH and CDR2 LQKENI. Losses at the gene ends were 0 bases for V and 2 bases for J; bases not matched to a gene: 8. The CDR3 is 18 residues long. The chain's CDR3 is CASSPPTTSGILQETQYF. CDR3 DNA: TGTGCCAGCTCACCACCCACGACTAGCGGGATCCTTCAAGAGACCCAGTACTTC. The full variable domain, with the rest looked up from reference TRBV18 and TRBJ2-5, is NAGVMQNPRHLVRRRGQEARLRCSPMKGHSHVYWYRQLPEEGLKFMVYLQKENIIDESGMPKERFSAEFPKEGPSILRIQQVVRGDSAAYFCASSPPTTSGILQETQYFGPGTRLLVL.

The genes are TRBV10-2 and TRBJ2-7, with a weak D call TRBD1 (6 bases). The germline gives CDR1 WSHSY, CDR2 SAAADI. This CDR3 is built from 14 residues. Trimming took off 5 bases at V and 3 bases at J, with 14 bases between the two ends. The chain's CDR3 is CASSKGVGVYEQYF. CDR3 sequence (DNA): TGCGCCAGCAGTAAGGGGGTCGGGGTCTACGAGCAGTACTTC.